These 10 T cell receptor beta chains were sequenced from one sample in a study of shared clonotypes between healthy human individuals. Clones were sequenced by immunoSEQ multiplex PCR, and TCRdb holds only the in-frame ones, with some missing. The sample has some 1.1 million clones, 70% to 85% seen once. The source material was memory CD4+ T cells from PBMCs. The subset: CD45RA-negative fraction. These TCRs come from a young man in good health. Some clones in this sample may be carry-over from other donors' samples.

V usage is TRBV14 and J usage is TRBJ2-3; D gene unclear. V lost 1 base to trimming and J lost 0 bases, with 5 bases between them. The CDR3 totals 14 residues. CDR1 and CDR2 (germline): SGHDN, FVKESK. The CDR3 sequence: CASSQVTSTDTQYF. The CDR3 nucleotides read TGTGCCAGCAGCCAAGTAACCAGCACAGATACGCAGTATTTT. Filled out from reference TRBV14 and TRBJ2-3, the complete variable domain reads EAGVTQFPSHSVIEKGQTVTLRCDPISGHDNLYWYRRVMGKEIKFLLHFVKESKQDESGMPNNRFLAERTGGTYSTLKVQPAELEDSGVYFCASSQVTSTDTQYFGPGTRLTVL.

In DNA, the CDR3 is TGTGCTAGTGCCCTAACGTCTGCGGGAGGCCCCGAGACCCAGTACTTC. Amino acid sequence: CASALTSAGGPETQYF. V usage is TRBV12-5 and J usage is TRBJ2-5, with 8 bases aligning to TRBD2. Germline V gives CDR1 LGHNT, CDR2 FRNRAP. The CDR3 is made up of 16 amino acids. V was pared by 7 bases and J by 5 bases, with 15 bases of the junction left unmatched.

This chain connects TRBV7-3 to TRBJ2-7, with TRBD2 as a possible D gene (6 bases). The CDR3 sequence is 13 residues long. The V end lost 4 bases, the J end lost 6 bases, and 13 bases lay between the germline ends. Germline assignment: CDR1 SGHTA and CDR2 FQGTGA. CDR3 sequence reads: CASSSREAGEQYF. CDR3 nucleotide sequence: TGTGCCAGCAGCTCCAGGGAGGCTGGCGAGCAGTACTTC.

In its sample, this clone was seen once. The chain employs TRBV5-1 and TRBJ1-2, with D hard to call. The length of the CDR3 is 14 residues. Trimming pared 4 bases from V and 4 bases from J, leaving 14 bases between. CDR1 is SGHRS and CDR2 is YFSETQ in the germline V gene. DNA for the CDR3: TGCGCCAGCAGCCCGAACGGGCTCTCCTATGGCTACACCTTC. Its translation: CASSPNGLSYGYTF.

V gene TRBV5-6 combines with J gene TRBJ2-2; D gene uncertain. CDR1 and CDR2 (germline): SGHDT, YYEEEE. Trimming shortened V by 4 bases and J by 7 bases, and 14 bases separated the two germline ends. The CDR3 totals 14 residues. The CDR3 sequence is CASSRAPGGGELFF. The CDR3 DNA reads as TGTGCCAGCAGCCGGGCCCCAGGTGGCGGGGAGCTGTTTTTT.

This sequence joins TRBV7-3 and TRBJ1-2, with D perhaps TRBD1 (5 bases). Trimming left V 3 bases short and J 7 bases short, with 12 bases between. The CDR3 has 13 amino acids. The V gene's germline CDR1 is SGHTA and CDR2 FQGTGA. The CDR3 nucleotides are TGTGCCAGCAGCTTGACCGGGACGAGTGGCTACACCTTC. It codes for CASSLTGTSGYTF.

V gene TRBV4-3 combines with J gene TRBJ2-3; TRBD2 agrees at 8 bases. The CDR3 has 17 amino acids. V lost 0 bases and J lost 2; bases outside the gene matches: 7. CDR1 is LGHNA and CDR2 is YSLEER in the germline V gene. The CDR3, as DNA: TGCGCCAGCAGCCAAGATCGGGGGGGCGGAGCCACAGATACGCAGTATTTT. Its protein is CASSQDRGGGATDTQYF.

This clone showed up just once. The V call is TRBV28, the J call TRBJ2-5; 7 bases line up with TRBD1. With V trimmed by 4 bases and J by 4 bases, 3 bases remained unmatched. Germline-derived CDR1 and CDR2 are MDHEN and SYDVKM. The CDR3 is made up of 13 amino acids. The chain's CDR3 is CASSSGQVETQYF. CDR3 nucleotide sequence: TGTGCCAGCAGTTCCGGACAGGTAGAGACCCAGTACTTC. The whole variable domain, remainder taken from reference TRBV28 and TRBJ2-5, is DVKVTQSSRYLVKRTGEKVFLECVQDMDHENMFWYRQDPGLGLRLIYFSYDVKMKEKGDIPEGYSVSREKKERFSLILESASTNQTSMYLCASSSGQVETQYFGPGTRLLVL.

The chain uses TRBV5-8 and TRBJ2-2, with a weak D call TRBD1 (6 bases). V was cut by 2 bases and J by 4 bases, with 15 bases left in between. Germline V gene lookup returns CDR1 SGHTS and CDR2 YDEGEE. The CDR3 has 16 residues. The CDR3 spells CASSFGGAVSTGELFF. In nucleotides, the CDR3 is TGTGCCAGCAGCTTTGGGGGCGCCGTCTCCACCGGGGAGCTGTTTTTT.

This chain links TRBV18 with TRBJ1-3; 7 bases align to TRBD1. J was trimmed by 7 bases and V by 2 bases; bases with no gene match: 2. The CDR3 consists of 13 residues. Germline CDR1 is KGHSH and CDR2 is LQKENI. The CDR3 DNA reads TGTGCCAGCTCACCATCACAGGGGAACACCATATATTTT. Its translation is CASSPSQGNTIYF.